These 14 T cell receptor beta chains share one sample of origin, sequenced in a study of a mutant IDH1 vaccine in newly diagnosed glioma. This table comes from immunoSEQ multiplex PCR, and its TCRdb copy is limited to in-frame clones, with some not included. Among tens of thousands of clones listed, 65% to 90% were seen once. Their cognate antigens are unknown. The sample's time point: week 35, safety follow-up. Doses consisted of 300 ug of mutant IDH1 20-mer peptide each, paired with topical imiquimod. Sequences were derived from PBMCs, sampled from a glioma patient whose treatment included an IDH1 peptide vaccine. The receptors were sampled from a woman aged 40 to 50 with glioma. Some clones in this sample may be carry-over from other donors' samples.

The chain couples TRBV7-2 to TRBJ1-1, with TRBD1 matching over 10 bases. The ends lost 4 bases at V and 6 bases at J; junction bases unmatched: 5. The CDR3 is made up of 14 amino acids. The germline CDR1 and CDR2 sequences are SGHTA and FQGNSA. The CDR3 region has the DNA TGTGCCAGCAGCTGGGGTGGACAGGGGGCTGAAGCTTTCTTT. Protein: CASSWGGQGAEAFF.

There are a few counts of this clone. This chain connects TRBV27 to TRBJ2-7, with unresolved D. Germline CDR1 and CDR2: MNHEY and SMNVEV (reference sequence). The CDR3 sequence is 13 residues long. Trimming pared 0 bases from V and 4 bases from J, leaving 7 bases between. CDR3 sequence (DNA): TGTGCCAGCAGTTTATCACCAGCGTACGAGCAGTACTTC. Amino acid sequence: CASSLSPAYEQYF.

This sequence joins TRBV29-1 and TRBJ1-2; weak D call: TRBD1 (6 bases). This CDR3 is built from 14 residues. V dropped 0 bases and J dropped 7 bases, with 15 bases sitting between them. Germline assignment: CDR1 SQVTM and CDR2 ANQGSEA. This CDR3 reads CSVEDAGIGGGYTF. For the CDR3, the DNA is TGCAGCGTTGAAGATGCGGGTATAGGGGGTGGCTACACCTTC.

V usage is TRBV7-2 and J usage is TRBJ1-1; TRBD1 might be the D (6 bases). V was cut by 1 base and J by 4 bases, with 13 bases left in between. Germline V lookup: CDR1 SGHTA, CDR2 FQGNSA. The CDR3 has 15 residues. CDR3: CASSLGVAQGTEAFF. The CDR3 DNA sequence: TGTGCCAGCAGCTTAGGGGTGGCACAGGGCACTGAAGCTTTCTTT.

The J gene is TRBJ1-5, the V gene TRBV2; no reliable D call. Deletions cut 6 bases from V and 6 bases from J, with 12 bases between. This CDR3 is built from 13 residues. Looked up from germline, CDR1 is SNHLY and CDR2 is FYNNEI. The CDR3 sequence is CASRAVPLQPQHF. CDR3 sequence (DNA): TGTGCCAGCAGGGCAGTTCCCCTTCAGCCCCAGCATTTT.

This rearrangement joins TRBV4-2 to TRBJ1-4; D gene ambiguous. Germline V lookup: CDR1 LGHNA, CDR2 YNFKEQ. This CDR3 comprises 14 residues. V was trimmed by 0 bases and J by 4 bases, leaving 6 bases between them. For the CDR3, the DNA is TGTGCCAGCAGCCAAGAACAGTTTAATGAAAAACTGTTTTTT. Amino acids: CASSQEQFNEKLFF.

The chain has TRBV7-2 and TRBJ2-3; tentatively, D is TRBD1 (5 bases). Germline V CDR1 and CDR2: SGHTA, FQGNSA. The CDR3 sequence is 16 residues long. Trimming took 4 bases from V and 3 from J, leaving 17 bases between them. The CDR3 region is CASSSAVGALTDTQYF. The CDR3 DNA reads TGTGCCAGCAGCTCGGCGGTAGGGGCGCTGACAGATACGCAGTATTTT.

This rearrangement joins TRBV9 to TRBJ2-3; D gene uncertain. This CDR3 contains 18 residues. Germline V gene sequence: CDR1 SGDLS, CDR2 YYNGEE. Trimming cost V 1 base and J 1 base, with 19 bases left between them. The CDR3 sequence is CASSVPTDAALRTDTQYF. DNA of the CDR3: TGTGCCAGCAGCGTACCAACGGACGCCGCACTTCGCACAGATACGCAGTATTTT.

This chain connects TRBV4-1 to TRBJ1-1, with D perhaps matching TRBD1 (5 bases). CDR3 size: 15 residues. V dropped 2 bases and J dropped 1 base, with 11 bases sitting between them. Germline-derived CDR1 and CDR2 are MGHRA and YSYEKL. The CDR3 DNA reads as TGCGCCAGCAGCCAATCGACAGCCACGAACACTGAAGCTTTCTTT. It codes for CASSQSTATNTEAFF.

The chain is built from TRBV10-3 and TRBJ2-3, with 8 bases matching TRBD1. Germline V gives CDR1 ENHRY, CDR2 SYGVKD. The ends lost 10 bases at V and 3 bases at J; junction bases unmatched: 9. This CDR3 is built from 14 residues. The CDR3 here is CATGGQGRTDTQYF. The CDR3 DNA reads TGTGCCACCGGCGGACAGGGACGGACAGATACGCAGTATTTT.

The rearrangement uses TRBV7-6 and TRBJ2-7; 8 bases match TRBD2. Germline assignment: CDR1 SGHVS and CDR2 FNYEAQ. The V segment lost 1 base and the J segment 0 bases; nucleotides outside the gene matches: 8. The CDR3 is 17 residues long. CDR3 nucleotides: TGTGCCAGCAGCTTAGGCCCCAGCGGGGGAAGCTCCTACGAGCAGTACTTC. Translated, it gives CASSLGPSGGSSYEQYF. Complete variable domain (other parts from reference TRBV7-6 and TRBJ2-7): GAGVSQSPRYKVTKRGQDVALRCDPISGHVSLYWYRQALGQGPEFLTYFNYEAQQDKSGLPNDRFSAERPEGSISTLTIQRTEQRDSAMYRCASSLGPSGGSSYEQYFGPGTRLTVT.

The CDR3 DNA follows: TGTGCCAGCAGAACAGGGGAGTCTAAGAACACTGAAGCTTTCTTT. This translates into CASRTGESKNTEAFF. This chain links TRBV28 with TRBJ1-1, with 7 bases identical to TRBD1. Germline V lookup: CDR1 MDHEN, CDR2 SYDVKM. The CDR3 spans 15 residues. J gave up 1 base and V 6 bases, and 8 bases lay outside the gene matches.

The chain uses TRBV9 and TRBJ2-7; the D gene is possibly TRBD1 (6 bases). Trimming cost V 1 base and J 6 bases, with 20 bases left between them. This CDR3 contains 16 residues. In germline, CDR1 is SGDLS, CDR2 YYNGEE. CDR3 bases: TGTGCCAGCAGCGTAACGGGCAGGGGTGTGGGAAGCGAGCAGTACTTC. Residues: CASSVTGRGVGSEQYF.

The CDR3 DNA is TGTGCCAGCAGCCAGACTAGCCTCAATGAGCAGTTCTTC. Amino acids: CASSQTSLNEQFF. The rearrangement links TRBV7-9 to TRBJ2-1, with 7 nucleotides matching TRBD2. The CDR3 contains 13 residues. Germline V CDR1 and CDR2: SEHNR, FQNEAQ (reference sequence). V trimming: 5 bases; J trimming: 6 bases; junction bases outside the gene matches: 4.